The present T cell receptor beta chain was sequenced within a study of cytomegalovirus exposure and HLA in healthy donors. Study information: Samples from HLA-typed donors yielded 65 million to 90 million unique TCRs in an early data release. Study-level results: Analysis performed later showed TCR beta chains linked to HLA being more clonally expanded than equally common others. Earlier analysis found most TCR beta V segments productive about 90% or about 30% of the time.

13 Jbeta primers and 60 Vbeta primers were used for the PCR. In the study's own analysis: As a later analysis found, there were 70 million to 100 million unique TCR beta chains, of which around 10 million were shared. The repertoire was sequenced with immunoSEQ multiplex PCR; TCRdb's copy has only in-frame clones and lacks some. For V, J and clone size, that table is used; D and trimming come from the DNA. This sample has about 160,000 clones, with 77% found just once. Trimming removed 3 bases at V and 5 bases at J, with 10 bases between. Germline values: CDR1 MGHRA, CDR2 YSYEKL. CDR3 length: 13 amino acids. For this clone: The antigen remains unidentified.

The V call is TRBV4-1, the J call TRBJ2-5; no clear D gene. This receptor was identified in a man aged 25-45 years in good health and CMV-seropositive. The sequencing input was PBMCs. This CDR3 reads CASSQTRRETQYF. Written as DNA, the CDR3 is TGCGCCAGCAGCCAGACTCGACGTGAGACCCAGTACTTC.